This record looks at one TCR beta chain sequence and its context. Its antigen remains unknown. The PCR ran on 60 Vbeta and 13 Jbeta primers. Generated by immunoSEQ multiplex PCR, the TCRdb table keeps only in-frame clones and is missing some. The sample has about 120,000 clones, 80% seen once. CDR1 is GTSNPN and CDR2 is SVGIG in the germline V gene (reference sequence). The V end lost 6 bases, the J end lost 4 bases, and 7 bases lay between the germline ends. There are 11 residues in the CDR3. This sample stems from a study of cytomegalovirus exposure and HLA in healthy donors. Study-wide findings and caveats: Analyzed later, most CMV-associated TCR beta chains appeared HLA-restricted. In vitro data verified a few CMV-associated chains as specific for CMV antigens.

Sample: PBMCs. This chain connects TRBV30 to TRBJ2-1; the D is unclear. This clonotype was sampled from a male donor in good health and CMV-seronegative. This CDR3 is CACAGYNEQFF. CDR3 coding DNA: TGTGCCTGCGCAGGTTACAATGAGCAGTTCTTC.